This T cell receptor beta chain was profiled in a study of shared clonotypes between healthy human individuals. The assay was immunoSEQ multiplex PCR, and TCRdb's table has in-frame clones only and misses some. The table records approximately 2,200,000 clones, just over 90% of them present only once. The CDR3 is made up of 10 amino acids. Trimming pared 5 bases from V and 8 bases from J, leaving 7 bases between. The germline CDR1 and CDR2 sequences are GTSNPN and SVGIG (reference sequence). Terminally differentiated effector memory CD45RA+ cells were left out of the naive CD8 fraction, which was CD45RO-negative and positively selected for CCR7.

The sample consisted of naive CD8+ T cells from PBMCs. The V and J genes are TRBV30 and TRBJ2-1, with TRBD2 as a possible D gene (6 bases). This clonotype originated in a man between 18 and 35 years old in good health. Some clones in this sample may be carry-over from other donors' samples. For the CDR3, the DNA is TGTGCCTGGGAGCGGGATGAGCAGTTCTTC. Its protein is CAWERDEQFF.